This note documents a single TCR beta chain sequence. The data derive from a study of shared clonotypes between healthy human individuals. Study at large: Ranging from 18 to 49 in age, donors were a couple of women and a few men. CD4 naive cells filled three plates per donor, CD4 memory three, CD8 naive two and CD8 memory one.

Trimming took off 3 bases at V and 6 bases at J, with 11 bases between the two ends. The germline V gene has CDR1 MNHEY and CDR2 SMNVEV (reference sequence). This CDR3 has 13 residues. The table came from immunoSEQ multiplex PCR; TCRdb's copy has only in-frame clones and leaves some out. The table has about 1.5 million clones, 95% to 99% seen once. The chain is built from TRBV27 and TRBJ1-2, with D unresolved. Sample: naive CD4+ T cells sorted from blood. The subset here: CD45RA+ positively selected. The TCR was taken from a man younger than 40 in good health. As DNA, the CDR3 is TGTGCCAGCAGTTTTCTACAGTCAAATGGCTACACCTTC. It specifies CASSFLQSNGYTF.